Below are 27 T cell receptor beta chains sequenced from a single sample in a study of blood T cells in healthy people across ages. Alongside a J-beta primer mix, a sample-barcoded 5' primer served in a second PCR lasting about 6 to 11 cycles. TCRdb re-derived calls from the 5' RACE reads in MiXCR, one entry per CDR3 protein. The sample shows about 580,000 distinct CDR3 sequences, roughly 48% of them seen only once. Material: blood. The receptors come from an elderly man in good health.

This clonotype was observed a handful of times. This chain links TRBV4-3 with TRBJ2-7, with 12 bases matching TRBD2. V shed 3 bases, J shed 4 bases, and the junction held 1 base outside the gene matches. This CDR3 is built from 14 residues. Germline CDR1 and CDR2: LGHNA and YSLEER. The CDR3 reads CASSHGLAGYEQYF. DNA for the CDR3: TGCGCCAGCAGCCACGGACTAGCGGGATACGAGCAGTACTTC.

The chain uses TRBV3-1 and TRBJ2-3; 11 nucleotides align to TRBD2. Germline V gene sequence: CDR1 LGHDT, CDR2 YNNKEL (reference sequence). With 2 bases clipped from V and 2 bases from J, the junction kept 6 bases outside the gene matches. This CDR3 has 17 amino acids. CDR3 loop: CASSQLSLAGVTDTQYF. CDR3 nucleotide sequence: TGTGCCAGCAGCCAACTTTCACTAGCGGGGGTCACAGATACGCAGTATTTT.

The chain carries TRBV7-2 and TRBJ1-5, with D tentatively TRBD1 (6 bases). The germline CDR1 and CDR2 sequences are SGHTA and FQGNSA. The germline V and J ends were trimmed by 5 bases and 7 bases, with 15 bases remaining between them. The CDR3 has 14 residues. CDR3 DNA: TGTGCCAGCAGCCTACAGGGTGCCAGCCAGCCCCAGCATTTT. Amino acids: CASSLQGASQPQHF.

The sample holds a few counts of this clonotype. This chain uses TRBV12-3 or TRBV12-4 with TRBJ1-5; TRBD1 agrees at 7 bases. Unmatched junction bases numbered 4, after V lost 4 bases and J lost 4 bases. CDR3 length: 14 amino acids. The CDR3 region is CASSWGQQNQPQHF. The CDR3 coding sequence is TGTGCCAGCAGTTGGGGACAGCAGAATCAGCCCCAGCATTTT.

The sample holds a few counts of this clonotype. V is TRBV24-1 and J is TRBJ2-5; tentative D call: TRBD1 (5 bases). CDR3 length equals 15 residues. The V end lost 3 bases, the J end lost 1 base, and 11 bases lay between the germline ends. CDR1 is KGHDR, CDR2 SFDVKD, per germline. CDR3 nucleotide sequence: TGTGCCACCAGTGATCCCGGACAAGTCCAAGAGACCCAGTACTTC. Its translation is CATSDPGQVQETQYF.

This chain joins TRBV19 and TRBJ1-2; TRBD1 matches 8 bases. Per germline, CDR1 LNHDA and CDR2 SQIVND (reference sequence). The CDR3 loop spans 13 amino acids. Trimming took 5 bases from V and 6 from J; bases not matched to a gene: 5. DNA for the CDR3: TGTGCCAGTAGTCAGGACAGGGAGGATGGCTACACCTTC. Protein product: CASSQDREDGYTF. Drawing the rest from reference TRBV19 and TRBJ1-2, the complete variable domain is DGGITQSPKYLFRKEGQNVTLSCEQNLNHDAMYWYRQDPGQGLRLIYYSQIVNDFQKGDIAEGYSVSREKKESFPLTVTSAQKNPTAFYLCASSQDREDGYTFGSGTRLTVV.

The chain joins TRBV20-1 to TRBJ2-5; D is possibly TRBD2 (5 bases). The J call may be wrong; the DNA end is better matched by TRBJ2-7. The germline CDR1 and CDR2 sequences are DFQATT and SNEGSKA (reference sequence). The CDR3 is made up of 15 amino acids. Here the CDR3 DNA reads TGCAGTGCTAGAGTGGCAGGAGGAGACACCTACGAGCAGTACTTC. Translating it yields CSARVAGGDTYEQYF.

A few counts support this clonotype. V gene TRBV7-8 combines with J gene TRBJ2-1; 7 bases are a match to TRBD1. The CDR3 totals 15 residues. The ends lost 2 bases at V and 8 bases at J; junction bases unmatched: 9. Germline CDR1 is SGHVS and CDR2 is FQNEAQ. The CDR3: CASSLFGTAMDEQFF. The CDR3 region has the DNA TGTGCCAGCAGCTTATTCGGGACAGCAATGGATGAGCAGTTCTTC.

The chain joins TRBV30 to TRBJ1-6; D uncertain. V gave up 0 bases and J gave up 5 bases, with 17 bases separating them. This CDR3 contains 17 residues. Per germline, CDR1 GTSNPN and CDR2 SVGIG (reference sequence). CDR3 sequence: CAWSVRPTRPDNSPLHF. CDR3 bases: TGTGCCTGGAGTGTACGCCCGACGAGACCAGATAATTCACCCCTCCACTTT.

This clonotype has more than one count but fewer than ten. The chain recombines TRBV7-2 with TRBJ2-7, with 7 bases that match TRBD1. This CDR3 region has 14 residues. Per the germline V gene, CDR1 is SGHTA and CDR2 is FQGNSA. The trim removed 6 bases at V and 0 bases at J, leaving 5 bases unmatched. CDR3 nucleotides: TGTGCCAGCAGTTGGAGACAGGGCTCCTACGAGCAGTACTTC. It translates to CASSWRQGSYEQYF.

This clonotype was seen a single time. The J gene is TRBJ2-5, the V gene TRBV5-1; TRBD2 matches at 10 bases. CDR1 and CDR2 from the germline V gene are SGHRS and YFSETQ. Germline trimming cut 1 base from V and 1 base from J; bases unmatched to any gene: 1. This CDR3 region has 15 residues. CDR3 DNA sequence: TGCGCCAGCAGCTTGCTAGCGGGGGTCCAAGAGACCCAGTACTTC. This sequence encodes CASSLLAGVQETQYF.

The gene calls are TRBV20-1 and TRBJ2-3; D is undetermined. Germline CDR1 reads DFQATT; CDR2 reads SNEGSKA (reference sequence). The V end was cut by 5 bases, the J end by 9 bases, with 15 bases between. The CDR3 runs to 12 residues. CDR3 in amino acids: CSAPGPQITQYF. The CDR3 region has the DNA TGCAGTGCTCCGGGCCCACAGATAACGCAGTATTTT.

The gene calls are TRBV6-1 and TRBJ1-5, with D maybe TRBD1 (6 bases). The CDR3 totals 14 residues. Trimming shortened V by 8 bases and J by 2 bases, and 13 bases separated the two germline ends. Per the germline V gene, CDR1 is MNHNS and CDR2 is SASEGT. The chain's CDR3 is CASGPRGGNQPQHF. The CDR3 DNA reads TGTGCCAGCGGGCCCAGGGGTGGCAATCAGCCCCAGCATTTT.

The V call is TRBV19, the J call TRBJ2-1; D perhaps matches TRBD2 (6 bases). V lost 3 bases and J 2 bases, leaving 8 bases between the germline ends. CDR3 size: 14 residues. Germline CDR1 LNHDA, CDR2 SQIVND (reference sequence). CDR3 nucleotide sequence: TGTGCCAGTAGTATCGGGAGCGCCTACAATGAGCAGTTCTTC. Amino acid sequence: CASSIGSAYNEQFF.

The gene calls are TRBV3-1 and TRBJ1-2; D unclear. The ends were cut back, 1 base at V and 4 bases at J, with 7 bases in the middle. Germline V gene data show CDR1 as LGHDT and CDR2 as YNNKEL (reference sequence). The CDR3 covers 13 residues. The CDR3 loop is CASSQAGTYGYTF. CDR3 in DNA: TGTGCCAGCAGCCAAGCAGGTACCTATGGCTACACCTTC. Using reference TRBV3-1 and TRBJ1-2 for the parts outside the CDR3, the full variable domain is DTAVSQTPKYLVTQMGNDKSIKCEQNLGHDTMYWYKQDSKKFLKIMFSYNNKELIINETVPNRFSPKSPDKAHLNLHINSLELGDSAVYFCASSQAGTYGYTFGSGTRLTVV.

J is TRBJ1-6 and V is TRBV5-1, with D tentatively TRBD1 (5 bases). Trimming pared 5 bases from V and 10 bases from J, leaving 16 bases between. The CDR3 totals 14 residues. Per germline, CDR1 SGHRS and CDR2 YFSETQ. CDR3 DNA sequence: TGCGCCAGCAGGTCCGGGCTGGGGGAATCACCCCTCCACTTT. Protein sequence: CASRSGLGESPLHF.

Worth noting for this clonotype: One junction end does not reproduce the germline sequence, and a read error may be involved. The chain combines TRBV7-3 with TRBJ2-5, with no clear D. This CDR3 has 14 amino acids. CDR1 and CDR2 from the germline V gene are SGHTA and FQGTGA. For the CDR3, the DNA is TGTGCCAGCAGCGTAAGTGGAATTCAAGAAACCCAGTACTTC. Translating it yields CASSVSGIQETQYF.

About this clonotype: A much larger clonotype is one base distant, so this may be a read error. This chain connects TRBV12-3 or TRBV12-4 to TRBJ2-3; 13 nucleotides agree with TRBD2. V lost 3 bases and J lost 4; bases outside the gene matches: 1. CDR3 length: 15 residues. The CDR3 DNA sequence: TGTGCCAGCAGTTTGACTAGCGGGAGGCCAGATACGCAGTATTTT. This gives the protein CASSLTSGRPDTQYF.

The gene calls are TRBV19 and TRBJ1-6; D is undetermined. The CDR3 sequence is 14 residues long. V dropped 2 bases and J dropped 7 bases, with 9 bases sitting between them. Germline V gene lookup returns CDR1 LNHDA and CDR2 SQIVND (reference sequence). CDR3 region: CASSITAKNSPLHF. CDR3 coding DNA: TGTGCCAGTAGTATAACAGCGAAGAATTCACCCCTCCACTTT.

The gene calls are TRBV29-1 and TRBJ2-3; TRBD2 is a possible D gene (6 bases). Germline V gene data show CDR1 as SQVTM and CDR2 as ANQGSEA. This CDR3 region has 13 residues. Trimming removed 4 bases from V and 1 base from J, with 9 bases in between. CDR3 sequence (DNA): TGCAGCGTTGGGAGGGTCGGCACAGATACGCAGTATTTT. It yields the protein CSVGRVGTDTQYF.

This clonotype was found many times. This chain uses TRBV6-5 with TRBJ1-2, with D possibly matching TRBD1 (6 bases). Germline lookup yields CDR1 MNHEY and CDR2 SVGAGI. V was shortened by 6 bases and J by 4 bases, with 12 bases between the two germline ends. The CDR3 loop spans 13 amino acids. The CDR3 nucleotides read TGTGCCAGCAGCATGACAGGACTCTATGGCTACACCTTC. Its protein product is CASSMTGLYGYTF.

This clonotype has more than one count but fewer than ten. The chain couples TRBV10-3 to TRBJ2-1, with TRBD2 identical over 13 bases. The junction had 10 bases not matched to a gene; V was cut back by 0 bases and J by 14 bases. Germline lookup yields CDR1 ENHRY and CDR2 SYGVKD. The CDR3 runs to 16 residues. The CDR3 spells CAISESRTSGSLVEFF. CDR3 nucleotide sequence: TGTGCCATCAGTGAGTCCCGGACTAGCGGGAGTCTAGTTGAGTTCTTC.

This clonotype was found a few times. The J gene is TRBJ2-7, the V gene TRBV11-3, with D perhaps being TRBD1 or TRBD2 (5 bases each). CDR1 is SGHNT and CDR2 is YENEEA in the germline V gene. Trimming cost V 3 bases and J 6 bases, with 12 bases left between them. The CDR3 runs to 13 residues. The CDR3, as DNA: TGTGCCAGCAGCTTGGGGGTTCCTGGCGAGCAGTACTTC. Protein product: CASSLGVPGEQYF.

This clonotype appeared a few times. The chain joins TRBV10-1 to TRBJ2-7, with D possibly matching TRBD2 (7 bases). Germline V gives CDR1 WNHNN, CDR2 SYGVQD (reference sequence). The CDR3 length is 12 residues. With 7 bases removed from V and 7 bases from J, the gap between germline ends came to 14 bases. The CDR3 nucleotides are TGCGCCAGCATGGGGGGGCGAGGTGAGCAGTACTTC. Translation gives CASMGGRGEQYF.

This clonotype was detected only a few times. The V call is TRBV25-1, the J call TRBJ1-4; 7 bases are shared with TRBD1. The CDR3 sequence is 15 residues long. Looked up from germline, CDR1 is MGHDK and CDR2 is SYGVNS. V shed 1 base, J shed 4 bases, and the junction held 3 bases outside the gene matches. CDR3 coding DNA: TGTGCCAGCAGTGAATGGACAGGTAGTAATGAAAAACTGTTTTTT. Residues: CASSEWTGSNEKLFF.

This clonotype was detected a few times. The CDR3 loop reads CASSLGEAAYEQYF. CDR3 DNA sequence: TGTGCCAGCAGCTTAGGGGAGGCAGCCTACGAGCAGTACTTC. This rearrangement joins TRBV7-9 to TRBJ2-7; a weak D match, TRBD2 (6 bases). CDR3 length: 14 residues. The germline V gene encodes CDR1 SEHNR and CDR2 FQNEAQ (reference sequence). V lost 1 base and J lost 2, with 9 bases in between.

This clonotype was observed once. This chain connects TRBV9 to TRBJ2-1; D unresolved. Germline V gene sequence: CDR1 SGDLS, CDR2 YYNGEE. This CDR3 has 16 residues. Trimming cost V 4 bases and J 0 bases, with 14 bases left between them. The CDR3 reads CASSTSGRSSYNEQFF. CDR3 coding DNA: TGTGCCAGCAGCACCTCCGGACGCAGCTCCTACAATGAGCAGTTCTTC.